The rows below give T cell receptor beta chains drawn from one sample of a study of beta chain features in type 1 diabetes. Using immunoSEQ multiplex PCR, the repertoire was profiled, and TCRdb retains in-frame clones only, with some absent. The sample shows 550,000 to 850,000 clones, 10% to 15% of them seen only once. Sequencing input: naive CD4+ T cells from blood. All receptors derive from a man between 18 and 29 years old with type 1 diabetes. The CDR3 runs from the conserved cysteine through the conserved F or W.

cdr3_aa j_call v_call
CASSRGTTYTDTQYF TRBJ2-3 TRBV7-9
CASSERGYGTSSYEQYF TRBJ2-7 TRBV9
CASSQDRVIGYGYTF TRBJ1-2 TRBV4-1
CASSSGPQPYSNQPQHF TRBJ1-5 TRBV11-2
CASMGGGQTDTQYF TRBJ2-3 TRBV28
CASSQESSGYTF TRBJ1-2 TRBV14
CASSPSQGKYEQYF TRBJ2-7 TRBV7-2
CASSPAGLGGSPLHF TRBJ1-6 TRBV18
CASSPGQGIQETQYF TRBJ2-5 TRBV18
CAWSTEGHGYTF TRBJ1-2 TRBV30
CASSRGSGAGEQYF TRBJ2-7 TRBV28
CASSYGGAGETQYF TRBJ2-5 TRBV27
CSVASNNEKLFF TRBJ1-4 TRBV29-1
CASSFWTGRGESTDTQYF TRBJ2-3 TRBV28
CASSLGIFQETQYF TRBJ2-5 TRBV11-2
CASSLLAGLNEQFF TRBJ2-1 TRBV4-1
CASSYSYLGNYGYTF TRBJ1-2 TRBV6-5
CAIGQGASGANVLTF TRBJ2-6 TRBV9
CASRPQGTGEWGRDGYTF TRBJ1-2 TRBV7-2
CASSPPPGRTTETQYF TRBJ2-5 TRBV7-6
CASSLARTYEQYF TRBJ2-7 TRBV7-9
CASPLMGGRELFF TRBJ2-2 TRBV21-1
CASSMGQGAYEQYF TRBJ2-7 TRBV19
CASSPDTSGLNTEAFF TRBJ1-1 TRBV13
CASRPRASGGDEQFF TRBJ2-1 TRBV6-6
CASSPEGGDRYTEAFF TRBJ1-1 TRBV11-1
CASSQVGVDSPLHF TRBJ1-6 TRBV30
CAISEGTPSYEQYF TRBJ2-7 TRBV10-3